By sample share, the clone carrying this T cell receptor (beta chain) is large (0.1 to 1%). The data belong to a study of circulating CD8 cells and anti-PD-1 response in melanoma. Each library started from 15 ng of total RNA using the QIAseq Immune Repertoire TCR panel. TCRdb processed the reads anew with MiXCR; each CDR3 protein has one entry. The profile shows fewer than 450 distinct CDR3 sequences, about 6.6% of them singletons. Germline V lookup: CDR1 SNHLY, CDR2 FYNNEI. V was clipped by 2 bases and J by 0 bases, with 12 bases between them. The CDR3 is 16 residues long. Four subsets defined by PD-1 and/or TIGIT were sorted from live CD3+CD8+TCRalphabeta+ cells.

The sample was CD8+ T cells from PBMCs, taken at baseline or after one month of anti-PD-1 therapy (not recorded which). This receptor was identified in a human donor with melanoma. V and J are TRBV2 and TRBJ2-3, with D perhaps TRBD2 (7 bases). The chain's CDR3 is CASSEHEGGSTDTQYF. CDR3 coding DNA: TGTGCCAGCAGTGAACACGAGGGGGGGAGCACAGATACGCAGTATTTT.